This T cell receptor (beta chain) was retrieved from a study of a mutant IDH1 vaccine in newly diagnosed glioma. Study overall: Patients began vaccination 4-6 weeks after radiotherapy alone, or with temozolomide cycles. Treated patients were approximately 62% male, approximately 38% female, mean age around 40 years. Whole-study findings and limits: Patients mounted vaccine-induced immune responses in approximately 94% of cases.

Time point indicated: week 23, last vaccination. In the vaccine, a single dose held 300 ug of the mutant IDH1 20-mer peptide, along with topical imiquimod. Patients carried new grade 3 or 4 IDH1-mutant astrocytomas lacking nuclear ATRX. Repertoires were generated with immunoSEQ multiplex PCR, while TCRdb's copy carries only in-frame clones and drops some. The sample yields around 60,000 clones, around 84% seen once. Trimming pared 1 base from V and 3 bases from J, leaving 7 bases between. Germline V gene lookup returns CDR1 SGHVS and CDR2 FQNEAQ. The CDR3 is 13 residues long. Details on this clone: Its specificity is not known.

The receptor comes from a man younger than 45 with glioma. This sample comprised PBMCs, obtained from a glioma patient whose treatment included an IDH1 peptide vaccine. This chain links TRBV7-8 with TRBJ2-7; D not resolved. The CDR3 here is CASSLDLSYEQYF. As DNA, the CDR3 is TGTGCCAGCAGCTTAGACCTGAGCTACGAGCAGTACTTC.